The following is a TCR beta chain sequence with its context. Its cognate antigen is unknown. Trimming cost V 0 bases and J 2 bases, with 10 bases left between them. This CDR3 region has 14 residues. Germline CDR1 is GTSNPN and CDR2 is SVGIG (reference sequence). The sample belongs to a study of shared clonotypes between healthy human individuals. Findings of the study overall: Naive CD4 clonotype sharing across four donors was 4% to 5.5%.

Sorted-subset replicate PCRs used around 200 ng of genomic DNA. This amount corresponded to about 30,000 T cell genomes. The protocol was immunoSEQ multiplex PCR, while the TCRdb copy is restricted to in-frame clones and leaves out a portion. This table holds roughly 2 million clones, approximately 95% found once. Sequencing input: naive CD4+ T cells sorted from blood. Subset defined: CD45RA+ positively selected. The TCR comes from a man younger than 30 in good health. The chain is built from TRBV30 and TRBJ1-2; D possibly corresponds to TRBD1 (6 bases). The CDR3 sequence: CAWSVQGWNYGYTF. CDR3 DNA sequence: TGTGCCTGGAGTGTACAGGGATGGAACTATGGCTACACCTTC. Full variable domain (remainder filled in from reference TRBV30 and TRBJ1-2): SQTIHQWPATLVQPVGSPLSLECTVEGTSNPNLYWYRQAAGRGLQLLFYSVGIGQISSEVPQNLSASRPQDRQFILSSKKLLLSDSGFYLCAWSVQGWNYGYTFGSGTRLTVV.